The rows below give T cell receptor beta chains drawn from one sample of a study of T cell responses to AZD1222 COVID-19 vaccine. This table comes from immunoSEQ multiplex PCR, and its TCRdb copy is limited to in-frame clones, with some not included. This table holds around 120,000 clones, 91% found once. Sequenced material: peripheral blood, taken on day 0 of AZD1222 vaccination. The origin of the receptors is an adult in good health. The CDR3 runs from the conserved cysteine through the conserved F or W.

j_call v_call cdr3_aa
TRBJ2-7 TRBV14 CASSQETRSHRAGSYEQYF
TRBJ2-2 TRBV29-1 CSVLTALNTGELFF
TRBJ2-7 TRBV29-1 CSVGGATGTSYEQYF
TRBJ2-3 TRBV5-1 CASSLGQATDTQYF
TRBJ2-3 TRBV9 CASSVEQGRTDTQYF
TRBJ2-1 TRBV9 CASSVGFGNEQFF
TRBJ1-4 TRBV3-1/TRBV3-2 CASSHLRRGSHEKLFF
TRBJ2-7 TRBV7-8 CASSLDRVVQYF
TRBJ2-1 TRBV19 CASREGAIYNEQFF
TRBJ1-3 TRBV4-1 CASSQVDMGFWAGNTIYF
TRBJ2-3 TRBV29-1 CSVGSHASTDTQYF
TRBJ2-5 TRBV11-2 CASSLARVPSRDAETQYF
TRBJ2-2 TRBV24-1 CATSRGTGELFF
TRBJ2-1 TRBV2 CASSGPGTRYNEQFF
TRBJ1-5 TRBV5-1 CASSPDNPRNQPQHF
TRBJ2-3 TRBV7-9 CASSSGLAGGDTQYF
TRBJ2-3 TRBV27 CASAIRRGTDTQYF
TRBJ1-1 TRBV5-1 CASSLRERAEAFF
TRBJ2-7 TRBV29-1 CSVRAGPSPEQYF
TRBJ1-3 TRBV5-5 CASSLVGGGNTIYF
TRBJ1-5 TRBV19 CASSMPRVRGVSPQHF
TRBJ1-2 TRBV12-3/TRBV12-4 CASSPSWTGGYTF
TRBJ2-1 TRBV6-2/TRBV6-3 CASSKDGLSYNEQFF
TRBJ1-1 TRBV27 CASSLKRNTEAFF